This TCR beta chain was sequenced in a study of blood T cell repertoires in COVID-19. Study details: Spain, Italy and the United States supplied samples that represented acute and convalescent COVID-19. T cells, B-cell-depleted T cells, or PBMCs provided the cDNA or gDNA that served as material.

Methods used by the authors: Reference gene primer amplification gave nucleated cell count estimates. Method: immunoSEQ multiplex PCR; TCRdb's copy keeps in-frame clones and lacks some. V and J calls and clone size are given by that table; D and trimming were obtained from the DNA. Counted here are nearly 350,000 clones, around 90% occurring once; the ten biggest clones make up 2.5% to 4%. This CDR3 spans 13 amino acids. Between the trimmed V and J ends, which lost 1 base and 4 bases, there was a span of 5 bases. CDR1 and CDR2 from the germline V gene are SGHDT and YYEEEE. This TCR was recovered from a woman between 18 and 29 years old who had recovered from COVID-19. The sample consisted of peripheral blood. The J gene is TRBJ2-2, the V gene TRBV5-6, with D maybe TRBD1 (5 bases). The CDR3 nucleotides read TGTGCCAGCAGCTTGCAGGGCACCGGGGAGCTGTTTTTT. This translates into CASSLQGTGELFF. The complete variable domain, with remaining parts taken from reference TRBV5-6 and TRBJ2-2, reads DAGVTQSPTHLIKTRGQQVTLRCSPKSGHDTVSWYQQALGQGPQFIFQYYEEEERQRGNFPDRFSGHQFPNYSSELNVNALLLGDSALYLCASSLQGTGELFFGEGSRLTVL.